This T cell receptor beta chain was documented in a study of technical replicates of blood from a few donors (dated by TCRdb to the late 2010s). This clone was seen a handful of times. The antigen it binds to is not known. The sample holds no much larger clone one base away, and base qualities are not on file. Library preparation employed the immunoSEQ multiplex PCR assay. Held by TCRdb, this immuneACCESS table contains in-frame sequences only and omits some clones. Under half of the omission traces to an unresolved V gene where checked; the cause of the rest is unknown. The sample has around 70,000 clones on record, 90% to 95% of them singletons. The top ten clonotypes cover 0.3% to 0.45% of the sample. The germline V gene specifies MGHRA as CDR1 and YSYEKL as CDR2. At the junction V is shortened by 1 base and J by 4 bases, with 13 bases in between. Including cysteine and phenylalanine, the CDR3 has 15 amino acids. The CDR3 DNA has 45 bases and is translated from base 1.

This clonotype was sampled from a human donor in good health. The rearranged chain carries TRBV4-1 and TRBJ1-2; the D segment cannot be called with confidence. Sequenced material: T cells isolated from PBMCs. The DNA sequence is TGCGCCAGCAGCCAAGTAGTGGGCCTCACCTATGGCTACACCTTC. This yields the protein CASSQVVGLTYGYTF.